This entry lists 22 T cell receptor beta chains sequenced from one sample in a study of blood T cells in healthy people across ages. A sample-barcoded 5' primer and a J-beta primer mix were used in a second PCR of roughly 7 to 12 cycles. MiXCR, applied by TCRdb to the 5' RACE reads, yields one record per CDR3 protein. Seen here are about 1 million distinct CDR3 sequences, under 30% observed once, and the top ten hold about 0.72%. The same sample was also studied in work on T cells of mothers and their children.

The sequencing sample was made of blood. These receptors came from a girl aged 2 to 9 in good health.

The chain has TRBV2 and TRBJ2-3; 7 nucleotides agree with TRBD2. Looked up from germline, CDR1 is SNHLY and CDR2 is FYNNEI. The CDR3 loop spans 14 amino acids. V shed 8 bases, J shed 2 bases, and the junction held 7 bases outside the gene matches. The CDR3 loop reads CASRGDFPTDTQYF. The CDR3 DNA reads as TGTGCCAGCCGGGGGGACTTCCCCACAGATACGCAGTATTTT. Filled out from reference TRBV2 and TRBJ2-3, the complete variable domain reads EPEVTQTPSHQVTQMGQEVILRCVPISNHLYFYWYRQILGQKVEFLVSFYNNEISEKSEIFDDQFSVERPDGSNFTLKIRSTKLEDSAMYFCASRGDFPTDTQYFGPGTRLTVL.

This chain joins TRBV4-3 and TRBJ2-1; 10 bases map to TRBD1. The CDR3 sequence is 16 residues long. CDR1 and CDR2 from the germline V gene are LGHNA and YSLEER. With V trimmed by 1 base and J by 5 bases, 5 bases remained unmatched. In nucleotides, the CDR3 is TGCGCCAGCAGCCAAGTTGGACAGGGGGTTAACAATGAGCAGTTCTTC. Translating gives CASSQVGQGVNNEQFF.

This chain links TRBV4-2 with TRBJ2-2; TRBD2 agrees at 11 bases. Trimming removed 4 bases from V and 8 bases from J; junction bases left unmatched: 6. This CDR3 contains 15 residues. Germline loops: CDR1 LGHNA, CDR2 YNFKEQ. Written as DNA, the CDR3 is TGTGCCAGCAGCCTCTCACTAGCGGGAGAAGGGGAGCTGTTTTTT. Amino acids: CASSLSLAGEGELFF.

The sample holds a few counts of this clonotype. The chain employs TRBV29-1 and TRBJ1-4; D unresolved. Trimming removed 4 bases from V and 3 bases from J, with 6 bases in between. This CDR3 contains 12 residues. The germline CDR1 and CDR2 sequences are SQVTM and ANQGSEA. The CDR3 DNA is TGCAGCGTTGCTGGGGCTAATGAAAAACTGTTTTTT. Residues: CSVAGANEKLFF.

The chain couples TRBV4-1 to TRBJ2-1, with 13 bases that match TRBD2. The CDR3 covers 16 residues. V trimming: 6 bases; J trimming: 3 bases; junction bases outside the gene matches: 5. CDR1 is MGHRA, CDR2 YSYEKL, per germline. The CDR3 DNA reads TGCGCCAGCAGACAACTAGCGGGAGGGTACTACAATGAGCAGTTCTTC. Translation gives CASRQLAGGYYNEQFF.

This sequence joins TRBV11-2 and TRBJ2-7; D tentatively reads TRBD1 or TRBD2 (5 bases each). V was trimmed by 4 bases and J by 9 bases, leaving 19 bases between them. This CDR3 comprises 14 residues. The V gene's germline CDR1 is SGHAT and CDR2 FQNNGV. The CDR3 bases are TGTGCCAGCAGCTCCGGGACCTCTGTCTACCGGCAGTACTTC. This translates into CASSSGTSVYRQYF.

The V call is TRBV4-3, the J call TRBJ1-4, with TRBD1 identical over 8 bases. The CDR3 spans 19 residues. The J segment lost 5 bases and the V segment lost 4 bases, leaving 18 bases of the junction unmatched. Germline values: CDR1 LGHNA, CDR2 YSLEER. CDR3: CASSRDRGDISIRNEKLFF. DNA for the CDR3: TGCGCCAGCAGCCGAGACAGGGGCGACATTTCGATAAGAAATGAAAAACTGTTTTTT.

Only a few counts were recorded for this clonotype. The chain links TRBV6-2 or TRBV6-3 to TRBJ2-5, with D tentatively TRBD1 or TRBD2 (5 bases each). The J call may be mistaken, given a closer DNA end match to TRBJ2-7. Germline CDR1 reads MNHEY; CDR2 reads SVGEGT. The CDR3 totals 14 residues. CDR3 in DNA: TGTGCCAGCAGGACCGCCGGGACCACCTACGAGCAGTACTTC. Protein product: CASRTAGTTYEQYF.

The rearrangement uses TRBV6-1 and TRBJ1-1; no reliable D call. The CDR3 covers 14 residues. Germline CDR1 is MNHNS and CDR2 is SASEGT. V gave up 2 bases and J gave up 1 base, with 8 bases separating them. The CDR3 DNA is TGTGCCAGCAGTGAAACCGAGCCGAACACTGAAGCTTTCTTT. Translating gives CASSETEPNTEAFF.

This clonotype was picked up a small number of times. The chain uses TRBV20-1 and TRBJ2-5, with 9 positions matching TRBD2. The CDR3 covers 14 residues. CDR1 is DFQATT, CDR2 SNEGSKA, per germline (reference sequence). J was trimmed by 5 bases and V by 3 bases; bases with no gene match: 7. This chain's CDR3 is CSASVSGSPETQYF. DNA for the CDR3: TGCAGTGCTAGCGTTAGCGGGAGCCCCGAGACCCAGTACTTC.

J is TRBJ2-6 and V is TRBV7-8, with D tentatively TRBD1 or TRBD2 (5 bases each). V was cut by 4 bases and J by 0 bases, with 13 bases left in between. Germline CDR1 SGHVS, CDR2 FQNEAQ. The CDR3 length is 17 residues. CDR3 amino acids: CASSSGTVVSGANVLTF. CDR3 nucleotide sequence: TGTGCCAGCAGCTCGGGGACGGTAGTCTCTGGGGCCAACGTCCTGACTTTC. The whole variable domain, remainder taken from reference TRBV7-8 and TRBJ2-6, is GAGVSQSPRYKVAKRGQDVALRCDPISGHVSLFWYQQALGQGPEFLTYFQNEAQLDKSGLPSDRFFAERPEGSVSTLKIQRTQQEDSAVYLCASSSGTVVSGANVLTFGAGSRLTVL.

A few counts support this clonotype. The chain has TRBV3-1 and TRBJ1-2, with D maybe TRBD1 (6 bases). The ends were cut back, 4 bases at V and 7 bases at J, with 10 bases in the middle. Germline V gives CDR1 LGHDT, CDR2 YNNKEL (reference sequence). This CDR3 region has 12 residues. The CDR3 reads CASSRTGSGYTF. The CDR3 nucleotides are TGTGCCAGCAGCCGAACAGGGAGTGGCTACACCTTC.

In its sample, this clonotype was seen a few times. This rearrangement joins TRBV29-1 to TRBJ2-7, with 9 bases lining up with TRBD2. The junction had 4 bases not matched to a gene; V was cut back by 5 bases and J by 2 bases. CDR1 SQVTM and CDR2 ANQGSEA come from the germline V gene. The CDR3 contains 13 residues. The CDR3 nucleotides are TGCAGCGTTCATCTAGCGGGGACCTACGAGCAGTACTTC. Translating it yields CSVHLAGTYEQYF.

The table lists this clonotype with a few counts. This rearrangement joins TRBV20-1 to TRBJ2-3; the D is unclear. The CDR3 spans 15 residues. Deletions cut 0 bases from V and 1 base from J, with 11 bases between. Germline values: CDR1 DFQATT, CDR2 SNEGSKA (reference sequence). CDR3 coding DNA: TGCAGTGCTAGAGATTTGGGTTACGGCACAGATACGCAGTATTTT. As protein: CSARDLGYGTDTQYF.

This sequence joins TRBV7-9 and TRBJ1-1, with 7 bases fitting TRBD1. Trimming cost V 1 base and J 0 bases; bases outside gene matches: 5. This CDR3 contains 16 residues. Germline V gene data show CDR1 as SEHNR and CDR2 as FQNEAQ (reference sequence). Here the CDR3 reads CASSLVPGQLNTEAFF. CDR3 in DNA: TGTGCCAGCAGCTTAGTGCCGGGACAGCTGAACACTGAAGCTTTCTTT.

This clonotype was detected a few times. This chain connects TRBV4-2 to TRBJ2-3; possibly TRBD2 for D (5 bases). Trimming cost V 4 bases and J 3 bases, with 11 bases left between them. Germline assignment: CDR1 LGHNA and CDR2 YNFKEQ. This CDR3 contains 14 residues. The CDR3 region has the DNA TGTGCCAGCAGCCGGGAGCTCGGTACAGATACGCAGTATTTT. It is translated as CASSRELGTDTQYF.

In this sample, this clonotype turned up many times. The chain has TRBV18 and TRBJ2-2; no clear D gene. Trimming took off 1 base at V and 2 bases at J, with 2 bases between the two ends. Germline lookup yields CDR1 KGHSH and CDR2 LQKENI. The CDR3 loop spans 13 amino acids. The CDR3 reads CASSPLNTGELFF. Written as DNA, the CDR3 is TGTGCCAGCTCACCACTTAACACCGGGGAGCTGTTTTTT.

The chain employs TRBV7-9 and TRBJ2-3; 10 bases agree with TRBD1. The junction had 7 bases not matched to a gene; V was cut back by 6 bases and J by 4 bases. This CDR3 has 15 amino acids. The germline gives CDR1 SEHNR, CDR2 FQNEAQ (reference sequence). The CDR3 DNA is TGTGCCAGCAGACCCGACAGGGGGCTCGCAGATACGCAGTATTTT. Its translation: CASRPDRGLADTQYF.

This clonotype showed up many times. The rearrangement joins TRBV4-2 to TRBJ2-7; 8 nucleotides agree with TRBD1. The CDR3 is made up of 15 amino acids. Looked up from germline, CDR1 is LGHNA and CDR2 is YNFKEQ. With 0 bases clipped from V and 3 bases from J, the junction kept 4 bases outside the gene matches. The CDR3 spells CASSQEAGGFYEQYF. In nucleotides, the CDR3 is TGTGCCAGCAGCCAAGAGGCAGGGGGCTTCTACGAGCAGTACTTC.

The chain links TRBV28 to TRBJ2-3, with 13 bases aligning to TRBD2. There are 17 residues in the CDR3. The trim removed 1 base at V and 4 bases at J, leaving 5 bases unmatched. The germline CDR1 and CDR2 sequences are MDHEN and SYDVKM. CDR3 in amino acids: CASSLSRTSGRPDTQYF. The CDR3 coding sequence is TGTGCCAGCAGTTTATCCCGGACTAGCGGGAGACCAGATACGCAGTATTTT. Combining the CDR3 with reference TRBV28 and TRBJ2-3 gives the whole variable domain DVKVTQSSRYLVKRTGEKVFLECVQDMDHENMFWYRQDPGLGLRLIYFSYDVKMKEKGDIPEGYSVSREKKERFSLILESASTNQTSMYLCASSLSRTSGRPDTQYFGPGTRLTVL.

The rearrangement joins TRBV6-2 or TRBV6-3 to TRBJ1-2; D call uncertain. The CDR3 sequence is 15 residues long. Germline V gene sequence: CDR1 MNHEY, CDR2 SVGEGT. Trimming shortened V by 2 bases and J by 6 bases, and 16 bases separated the two germline ends. CDR3 DNA: TGTGCCAGCAGTTACCAGATCGCCGCCAAGGATGGCTACACCTTC. Translating it yields CASSYQIAAKDGYTF.

The chain joins TRBV29-1 to TRBJ1-2, with D maybe TRBD1 (6 bases). CDR3 size: 15 residues. Germline CDR1 is SQVTM and CDR2 is ANQGSEA. The V gene lost 7 bases and the J gene lost 4 bases, with 22 bases spanning the gap. The CDR3 region has the DNA TGCAGCGCCATTAGTCAACAGGGCGATCTCTATGGCTACACCTTC. This gives the protein CSAISQQGDLYGYTF. The whole variable domain, remainder taken from reference TRBV29-1 and TRBJ1-2, is SAVISQKPSRDICQRGTSLTIQCQVDSQVTMMFWYRQQPGQSLTLIATANQGSEATYESGFVIDKFPISRPNLTFSTLTVSNMSPEDSSIYLCSAISQQGDLYGYTFGSGTRLTVV.